This T cell receptor beta chain was profiled in a study of shared clonotypes between healthy human individuals. At the level of the study: The donors, a couple of women and three men, were aged 18 to 49.

Healthy and HIV-negative, the adult donors had no recent acute infections or vaccinations. Of note for this clone: Its antigen is not known.

Regarding the study as a whole: Non-shared clonotypes had lower generation probabilities than those shared by all four donors.

Only in-frame clones appear in the TCRdb table, and some are missing; sequencing was by immunoSEQ multiplex PCR. The sample includes about 360,000 clones, 73% of them seen just once. Source material: memory CD4+ T cells sorted from blood. Subset: CD45RA-negative fraction. This TCR was sampled from a man aged 25-45 years in good health.

The CDR3 here is CASSGWVQGGAEAFF. The DNA for the CDR3 is TGTGCCAGCAGTGGATGGGTCCAGGGGGGGGCTGAAGCTTTCTTT. The chain links TRBV27 to TRBJ1-1, with TRBD1 matching over 7 bases. The length of the CDR3 is 15 residues. Trimming cost V 5 bases and J 6 bases; bases outside gene matches: 12. Germline V gene data show CDR1 as MNHEY and CDR2 as SMNVEV (reference sequence).